The 8 T cell receptor beta chains in this list originate from one sample, sequenced in a study of cytomegalovirus exposure and HLA in healthy donors. It was with 60 Vbeta and 13 Jbeta primers that the PCR ran. The assay was immunoSEQ multiplex PCR, and TCRdb's table has in-frame clones only and misses some. The sample carries approximately 200,000 clones, approximately 79% recorded once. Sequencing input: PBMCs. The receptor set was obtained from a woman aged 18 to 35 in good health and CMV-seronegative.

In this sample, this clone turned up a few times. The CDR3 DNA follows: TGCAGCGTTGAAGATCCCCAGGGAGGGAACGAAAAACTGTTTTTT. This codes for CSVEDPQGGNEKLFF. The chain recombines TRBV29-1 with TRBJ1-4; D might be TRBD1 (5 bases). Germline CDR1 and CDR2: SQVTM and ANQGSEA. CDR3 length: 15 amino acids. V lost 0 bases, J lost 8 bases, and 16 bases lay in between.

The CDR3 nucleotides read TGTGCCAGCAGCCTCGAGGGCGGGTCTGGAAACACCATATATTTT. It is translated as CASSLEGGSGNTIYF. This chain links TRBV7-9 with TRBJ1-3, with D uncertain. Trimming took 5 bases from V and 1 from J, leaving 12 bases between them. Germline V gene sequence: CDR1 SEHNR, CDR2 FQNEAQ (reference sequence). This CDR3 region has 15 residues.

V is TRBV5-6 and J is TRBJ2-3; TRBD2 aligns across 15 bases. CDR1 SGHDT and CDR2 YYEEEE come from the germline V gene. V dropped 4 bases and J dropped 3; count of bases not matched to a gene: 9. The CDR3 covers 18 residues. CDR3: CASSLSGLAGGPTDTQYF. CDR3 bases: TGTGCCAGCAGCCTATCAGGACTAGCGGGGGGGCCGACAGATACGCAGTATTTT. Complete variable domain (other parts from reference TRBV5-6 and TRBJ2-3): DAGVTQSPTHLIKTRGQQVTLRCSPKSGHDTVSWYQQALGQGPQFIFQYYEEEERQRGNFPDRFSGHQFPNYSSELNVNALLLGDSALYLCASSLSGLAGGPTDTQYFGPGTRLTVL.

This chain joins TRBV5-4 and TRBJ2-1; the match to TRBD2 covers 11 bases. J gave up 8 bases and V 0 bases, and 7 bases lay outside the gene matches. CDR1 SGHNT and CDR2 YYREEE come from the germline V gene (reference sequence). The CDR3 has 16 residues. CDR3 nucleotides: TGTGCCAGCAGCTTGGGCGCTAGCGGGGGGATCGATGAGCAGTTCTTC. Amino acids: CASSLGASGGIDEQFF.

V is TRBV19 and J is TRBJ2-5; no clear D. Germline V gives CDR1 LNHDA, CDR2 SQIVND (reference sequence). V lost 4 bases to trimming and J lost 4 bases, with 13 bases between them. The CDR3 runs to 14 residues. The CDR3 is CASSRVGGGETQYF. The CDR3 DNA reads TGTGCCAGTAGTAGGGTGGGTGGCGGAGAGACCCAGTACTTC.

V is TRBV6-1 and J is TRBJ1-2, with D possibly TRBD1 on 5 matching bases. The germline CDR1 and CDR2 sequences are MNHNS and SASEGT. Trimming removed 4 bases from V and 8 bases from J, with 11 bases in between. The CDR3 totals 12 residues. CDR3 in amino acids: CASSALRGGYTF. The CDR3 region has the DNA TGTGCCAGCAGTGCCCTACGGGGGGGCTACACCTTC.

The chain joins TRBV2 to TRBJ2-1; D might be TRBD1 (5 bases). V gave up 4 bases and J gave up 6 bases, with 16 bases separating them. There are 15 residues in the CDR3. CDR1 SNHLY and CDR2 FYNNEI come from the germline V gene. CDR3 sequence (DNA): TGTGCCAGCAGTGTCCTCCTGACAGTACCCAATGAGCAGTTCTTC. Encoded protein: CASSVLLTVPNEQFF.

There are a few counts of this clone. The chain joins TRBV5-1 to TRBJ2-3, with D perhaps TRBD2 (5 bases). The CDR3 spans 16 residues. V was shortened by 0 bases and J by 0 bases, with 11 bases between the two germline ends. In germline, CDR1 is SGHRS, CDR2 YFSETQ. As DNA, the CDR3 is TGCGCCAGCAGCTTGGAAAGCGGAGCTAGCACAGATACGCAGTATTTT. Encoded protein: CASSLESGASTDTQYF. Complete variable domain (other parts from reference TRBV5-1 and TRBJ2-3): KAGVTQTPRYLIKTRGQQVTLSCSPISGHRSVSWYQQTPGQGLQFLFEYFSETQRNKGNFPGRFSGRQFSNSRSEMNVSTLELGDSALYLCASSLESGASTDTQYFGPGTRLTVL.